This record covers a single TCR beta chain. The sample belongs to a study of shared clonotypes between healthy human individuals. Sequencing used immunoSEQ multiplex PCR; TCRdb keeps in-frame clones, though not all of them. The sample consists of 2 million or so clones, roughly 95% of them appearing once. Naive CD8 cells, CD45RO-negative and positively selected for CCR7, excluded terminally differentiated effector memory CD45RA+ cells. Germline CDR1 GTSNPN, CDR2 SVGIG (reference sequence). V lost 3 bases and J lost 9; bases outside the gene matches: 5. This CDR3 is built from 12 residues. This clonotype was obtained from a young man in good health. The genes are TRBV30 and TRBJ2-1; 7 bases fit TRBD2. Sequencing used naive CD8+ T cells sorted from blood. The CDR3 is CAWSRLAVEQFF. CDR3 DNA sequence: TGTGCCTGGAGCCGTCTAGCGGTTGAGCAGTTCTTC.